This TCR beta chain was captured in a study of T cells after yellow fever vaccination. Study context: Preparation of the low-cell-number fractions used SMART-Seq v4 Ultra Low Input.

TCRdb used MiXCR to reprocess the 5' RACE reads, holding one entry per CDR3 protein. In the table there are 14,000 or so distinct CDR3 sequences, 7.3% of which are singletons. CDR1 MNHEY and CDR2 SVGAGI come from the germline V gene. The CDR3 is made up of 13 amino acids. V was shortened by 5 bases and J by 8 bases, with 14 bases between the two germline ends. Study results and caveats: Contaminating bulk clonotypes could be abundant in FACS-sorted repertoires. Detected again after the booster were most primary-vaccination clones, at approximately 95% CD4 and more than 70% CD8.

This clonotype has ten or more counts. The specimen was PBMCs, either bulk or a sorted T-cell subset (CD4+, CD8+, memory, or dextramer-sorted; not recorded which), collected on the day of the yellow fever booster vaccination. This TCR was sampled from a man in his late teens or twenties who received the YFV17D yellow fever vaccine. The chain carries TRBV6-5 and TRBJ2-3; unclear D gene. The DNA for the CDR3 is TGTGCCAGCAGTAATCCACGGTGGAGTACGCAGTATTTT. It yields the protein CASSNPRWSTQYF.